This record looks at one TCR beta chain sequence and its context. Within the sample, other DNA sequences also encode this same CDR3. These data belong to a study of T cell changes during pregnancy in multiple sclerosis. Data came from immunoSEQ multiplex PCR; TCRdb stores just in-frame clones and leaves some out. The table has roughly 20,000 clones, approximately 90% seen once. From germline, CDR1 is SGHTS and CDR2 YDEGEE. The V end was cut by 4 bases, the J end by 0 bases, with 10 bases between. The CDR3 has 14 amino acids. The source of this sequence is a female donor in good health, enrolled as a control in a pregnancy study. The chain employs TRBV5-8 and TRBJ1-1, with D perhaps TRBD1 (5 bases). Source: CD8+ T cells from peripheral blood mononuclear cells, taken in the second trimester of pregnancy. The DNA for the CDR3 is TGTGCCAGCAGCCTGGGGGGGGTGAACACTGAAGCTTTCTTT. As protein: CASSLGGVNTEAFF.